A single sample is the source of the 7 T cell receptor beta chains below, sequenced in a study of T-cell memory formation after mild COVID-19. TCRdb re-called the 5' RACE reads with MiXCR, one entry per CDR3 protein. The sample includes approximately 100,000 distinct CDR3 sequences, 17% of them seen just once. The sequenced sample was PBMCs or a T cell subset sorted from them (not recorded which). All receptors come from an adult woman who had mild COVID-19 (a few samples of this study predate the infection). Cell type and time point are not known.

The gene calls are TRBV4-1 and TRBJ1-2; 11 positions agree with TRBD1. The CDR3 is 15 amino acids. Trimming cost V 0 bases and J 4 bases; bases outside gene matches: 1. The germline V gene encodes CDR1 MGHRA and CDR2 YSYEKL. The CDR3 here is CASSQEGTGGYGYTF. The CDR3 nucleotides are TGCGCCAGCAGCCAAGAAGGGACAGGGGGCTATGGCTACACCTTC.

V and J are TRBV6-5 and TRBJ1-1, with 8 bases matching TRBD1. J gave up 4 bases and V 8 bases, and 12 bases lay outside the gene matches. Germline loops: CDR1 MNHEY, CDR2 SVGAGI. This CDR3 is built from 15 residues. The CDR3 is CASGLQGAKSTEAFF. The CDR3 region has the DNA TGTGCCAGCGGCCTGCAGGGGGCCAAGAGCACTGAAGCTTTCTTT.

As regards this clonotype: The CDR3 ends on some other residue instead of the conserved phenylalanine or tryptophan, so this is likely a read error. The chain joins TRBV12-3 or TRBV12-4 to TRBJ2-3; possible D gene TRBD2, 5 bases. The CDR3 length is 16 residues. V lost 5 bases, J lost 6 bases, and 21 bases lay in between. Here the CDR3 DNA reads TGTGCCAGCAGTCCCGAGGCTAGGAGGTACGCGGATACGCAGTATCTT. It codes for CASSPEARRYADTQYL.

This clonotype has a handful of counts. The genes are TRBV5-1 and TRBJ2-3; D unresolved. The V end lost 5 bases, the J end lost 0 bases, and 13 bases lay between the germline ends. The CDR3 has 15 amino acids. Germline V lookup: CDR1 SGHRS, CDR2 YFSETQ. For the CDR3, the DNA is TGCGCCAGCAGAAAACGTTCGGCTAGCACAGATACGCAGTATTTT. Translation gives CASRKRSASTDTQYF.

V usage is TRBV7-3 and J usage is TRBJ2-3; 7 bases agree with TRBD1. The junction had 5 bases not matched to a gene; V was cut back by 5 bases and J by 3 bases. The CDR3 contains 14 residues. The germline CDR1 and CDR2 sequences are SGHTA and FQGTGA. In DNA form, the CDR3 reads TGTGCCAGCAGCGGGGACAGTCAAACAGATACGCAGTATTTT. Protein product: CASSGDSQTDTQYF. Variable domain in full (rest from reference TRBV7-3 and TRBJ2-3): GAGVSQTPSNKVTEKGKYVELRCDPISGHTALYWYRQSLGQGPEFLIYFQGTGAADDSGLPNDRFFAVRPEGSVSTLKIQRTERGDSAVYLCASSGDSQTDTQYFGPGTRLTVL.

This clonotype has more than one count but fewer than ten. The genes are TRBV7-8 and TRBJ2-7; no clear D gene. The CDR3 spans 14 residues. Trimming shortened V by 1 base and J by 2 bases, and 9 bases separated the two germline ends. CDR1 SGHVS and CDR2 FQNEAQ come from the germline V gene. This chain's CDR3 is CASSLVPGAYEQYF. The CDR3 nucleotides read TGTGCCAGCAGCTTAGTCCCAGGAGCCTACGAGCAGTACTTC. Combining the CDR3 with reference TRBV7-8 and TRBJ2-7 gives the whole variable domain GAGVSQSPRYKVAKRGQDVALRCDPISGHVSLFWYQQALGQGPEFLTYFQNEAQLDKSGLPSDRFFAERPEGSVSTLKIQRTQQEDSAVYLCASSLVPGAYEQYFGPGTRLTVT.

V gene TRBV29-1 combines with J gene TRBJ2-7, with 9 bases fitting TRBD2. V lost 1 base and J lost 6; bases outside the gene matches: 7. Per germline, CDR1 SQVTM and CDR2 ANQGSEA. The CDR3 is 14 amino acids. The CDR3 nucleotides are TGCAGCGTTGAAGTAGCGGGGGTTCTATTCGAGCAGTACTTC. Encoded protein: CSVEVAGVLFEQYF.